The TCR beta chain described here comes from a study of blood T cell repertoires in COVID-19. The wider study: Some COVID-19 samples were acute and others convalescent; all came from the United States, Italy and Spain. PBMCs, B-cell-depleted T cells, or T cells provided the cDNA or gDNA that made up the material.

In the study's own analysis: Reference gene primer amplification gave estimated nucleated cell counts. Only in-frame clones appear in the TCRdb table, and some are missing; sequencing was by immunoSEQ multiplex PCR. That table furnishes V, J and clone size, whereas the DNA furnished D and trimming. The sample shows more than 250,000 clones, roughly 84% of them seen only once. The CDR3 spans 16 residues. Between the trimmed V and J ends, which lost 1 base and 1 base, there was a span of 14 bases. Per the germline V gene, CDR1 is MDHEN and CDR2 is SYDVKM. The J gene is TRBJ2-7, the V gene TRBV28; no clear D gene. Source material: peripheral blood. The receptor was derived from a man aged 45-65 years with active or convalescent COVID-19. The CDR3 loop is CASSLLKSALSYEQYF. The CDR3 DNA is TGTGCCAGCAGTTTATTGAAAAGTGCGCTATCCTACGAGCAGTACTTC.